This TCR beta chain came from a study of cytomegalovirus exposure and HLA in healthy donors. As for the study in general: There were 350 to 450 genotyped donors. Of these, 81% fell in the genetic ancestry cluster associated with self-reported Caucasian donors.

Remarks on this clone: Its antigen is not known. At one of its ends the junction is not consistent with the germline gene, which may arise from a read error.

Whole-study results and caveats: CMV serostatus alone was available as immune exposure information.

Looked up from germline, CDR1 is MNHNY and CDR2 is SVGAGI (reference sequence). The length of the CDR3 is 12 residues. The study ran its PCR with 60 Vbeta and 13 Jbeta primers. Only in-frame clones appear in the TCRdb table, and some are missing; sequencing was by immunoSEQ multiplex PCR. Found here are roughly 100,000 clones, 65% of them singletons; the top ten hold 3.5% to 4%. Sequenced: PBMCs. V is TRBV6-6 and J is TRBJ2-1; D not certain. This clonotype originated in a man younger than 45 in good health and CMV-seropositive. CDR3 DNA: TGTGCCAGCCGCACCCTCGAGACAAAAGGAATCTTC. Protein sequence: CASRTLETKGIF.